This T cell receptor (beta chain) came from a study of long-term antiretroviral therapy in people with HIV. Study-level results: At every time point, clones expanded before ART dominated the repertoire. Diversity rose after ART but stayed below transplant donor controls.

With survey level as its setting, the immunoSEQ assay was v3.0. The protocol was immunoSEQ multiplex PCR, while the TCRdb copy is restricted to in-frame clones and leaves out a portion. Among about 36,000 clones listed, 80% were seen once. Trimming took off 1 base at V and 2 bases at J, with 4 bases between the two ends. There are 13 residues in the CDR3. Germline CDR1 is SNHLY and CDR2 is FYNNEI. From each donor, at least one pre-ART PBMC sample and at least two post-ART PBMC samples were obtained. Concerning this clone itself: Antigen: not known.

This receptor was obtained from a man aged 30 to 45 with HIV. The V and J genes are TRBV2 and TRBJ2-3, with D uncertain. The specimen was unsorted PBMCs, collected 3.4 years after starting antiretroviral therapy. The CDR3 coding sequence is TGTGCCAGCAGTGAAGACAACACAGATACGCAGTATTTT. Residues: CASSEDNTDTQYF.